This T cell receptor beta chain was captured by sequencing in a study of blood T cell repertoires in COVID-19. Overall study context: Acute and convalescent COVID-19 specimens originated in the United States, Italy and Spain. The analysed material was cDNA or gDNA that came from T cells, B-cell-depleted T cells, or PBMCs.

Germline V lookup: CDR1 MDHEN, CDR2 SYDVKM. The V segment lost 2 bases and the J segment 0 bases; nucleotides outside the gene matches: 3. The CDR3 length is 16 residues. In the authors' workflow: Estimation of nucleated cell counts was performed using reference gene primer amplification. The table came from immunoSEQ multiplex PCR; TCRdb's copy has only in-frame clones and leaves some out. V, J and clone size derive from that table, while D and trimming were established from the DNA sequence. The sample records about 140,000 clones, more than 75% being singletons. The TCR comes from a human donor in a cohort sampled during active COVID-19. The sequencing input was peripheral blood. V and J are TRBV28 and TRBJ2-1; 8 bases are shared with TRBD2. Here the CDR3 DNA reads TGTGCCAGCAGTTTAACTAGCGGAAGCTCCTACAATGAGCAGTTCTTC. It codes for CASSLTSGSSYNEQFF.